A selection of T cell receptor beta chains follows, all from one sample in a study of blood T cell repertoires in COVID-19. Method: immunoSEQ multiplex PCR; TCRdb's copy keeps in-frame clones and lacks some. The sample consists of around 270,000 clones, 91% of them appearing once. Specimen: peripheral blood. The origin of the receptors is a person under 35 with COVID-19, enrolled during active disease. CDR3s include the opening cysteine and the closing phenylalanine or tryptophan.

J | V | CDR3
TRBJ1-2 | TRBV19 | CASSIVPTGNYGYTF
TRBJ2-2 | TRBV19 | CASSEGQPNTGELFF
TRBJ1-3 | TRBV6-1 | CASSDRLTGVSGNTIYF
TRBJ1-1 | TRBV12-3/TRBV12-4 | CASSLFSGTEAFF
TRBJ1-4 | TRBV19 | CASMTGGEKLFF
TRBJ1-2 | TRBV5-6 | CASSLPQYGYTF
TRBJ1-1 | TRBV6-6 | CASSHTSRDRGGGEAFF
TRBJ2-7 | TRBV7-2 | CASSFTSGSIYEQYF
TRBJ1-5 | TRBV21-1 | CASSKGPQGAQPQHF
TRBJ2-7 | TRBV12-3/TRBV12-4 | CASSWDSYEQYF
TRBJ2-1 | TRBV7-6 | CASSPRGNGYNEQFF
TRBJ2-3 | TRBV5-1 | CATRQGSGDTQYF
TRBJ2-3 | TRBV6-1 | CASSKEAGGPPDTQYF
TRBJ2-1 | TRBV2 | CASSEGGGEQFF
TRBJ2-7 | TRBV6-5 | CASRVGTAYEQYF
TRBJ2-7 | TRBV6-4 | CASALWTGAQFYEQYF
TRBJ1-1 | TRBV9 | CASSVGRATNTEAFF
TRBJ1-6 | TRBV5-1 | CASSPGTGEYSPLHF
TRBJ2-1 | TRBV10-3 | CAITLGTSGSDEQFF
TRBJ1-1 | TRBV12-3/TRBV12-4 | CASVRARDTEAFF
TRBJ2-5 | TRBV24-1 | CATSDLSVSLAGEERETQYF
TRBJ1-5 | TRBV6-4 | CASSDSLRRSNQPQHF
TRBJ2-1 | TRBV6-6 | CASSHLKLAGGSRYNEQFF
TRBJ1-5 | TRBV10-2 | CASSESVDRHQPQHF
TRBJ1-1 | TRBV10-3 | CAIRDPGQGMNTEAFF
TRBJ2-3 | TRBV25-1 | CASSALSGRGGSTDTQYF
TRBJ1-5 | TRBV7-8 | CASSLVRGQPQHF
TRBJ2-1 | TRBV7-3 | CASNPVGQGNNEQFF
TRBJ2-1 | TRBV4-1 | CASSQKQGWDEQFF
TRBJ2-5 | TRBV11-3 | CASSQREGLWGQETQYF
TRBJ2-1 | TRBV6-5 | CASSYQLAGGRNEQFF
TRBJ2-5 | TRBV4-1 | CASSQVGLAGVVETQYF
TRBJ1-1 | TRBV7-2 | CASSRVEAGTEAFF
TRBJ1-1 | TRBV2 | CASIQGGGTEAFF
TRBJ2-1 | TRBV12-3/TRBV12-4 | CASSFEAGFEFF
TRBJ2-7 | TRBV14 | CASSLAGGSYEQYF
TRBJ2-5 | TRBV29-1 | CSVVQETQYF
TRBJ1-4 | TRBV2 | CASTQDRGGEKLFF
TRBJ2-1 | TRBV11-2 | CASSLDEAGGYNEQFF